What follows describes a single T cell receptor beta chain. The table lists this clonotype with many counts. Its recognized antigen is unknown. The input lacks base qualities; no much larger clone sits a single base away. V was cut back by 4 bases and J by 1 base, leaving a gap of 13 bases between them. Including the terminal cysteine and phenylalanine, the CDR3 comprises 15 residues. The CDR3 DNA has 45 bases and is translated from base 1. Looking up the germline V gene yields CDR1 MGHRA and CDR2 YSYEKL. This sample is part of a study of T cells in Graves' hyperthyroidism and ophthalmopathy (dated by TCRdb to the late 2010s). About the study as a whole: Peripheral blood samples were taken at the time of initial diagnosis, prior to any treatment. A discovery cohort of roughly 96 patients, about 43 with Graves' ophthalmopathy and 57 with stable Graves' hyperthyroidism, was used to find distinguishing TCR V-J signatures. Whether ophthalmopathy could be predicted prospectively was tested in an independent validation cohort made up of about 20 hyperthyroidism patients plus 17 patients who later progressed to ophthalmopathy. The 100 discovery patients were divided at random into training and test sets in a 7:3 ratio. In six Graves' hyperthyroidism patients, the study also compared T-cell repertoires from thyroid tissue with T-cell repertoires from blood. Following sampling, methimazole starting at 30 mg daily was given to hyperthyroidism patients, and high-dose intravenous methylprednisolone was given to ophthalmopathy patients. TCR Vbeta CDR3 sequencing of 135 peripheral blood samples (43 ophthalmopathy, roughly 72 hyperthyroidism and approximately 17 progressor patients) is reported in the paper. The investigation overall reported the following: Most expanded thyroid clonotypes (frequency above 0.001) were also detected in blood, suggesting blood repertoires may reflect thyroid immune responses. In validation, progression to ophthalmopathy was predicted by the model with roughly 71% sensitivity and 72% to 80% specificity, a median of about 6.4 months before onset. In cross-validation, a model built on a 13 V-J signature told ophthalmopathy apart from stable hyperthyroidism with 85% to 90% sensitivity and approximately 81% specificity, and in testing the same model reached 80%/75%. No statistical method was used to fix the sample size in advance, and group allocation was not hidden from the investigators.

Stable Graves' hyperthyroidism was defined as no progression to ophthalmopathy during 18 months of follow-up. Hyperthyroidism patients were newly diagnosed, with disease duration under 2 months, and aged 18 to 65 years. Exclusion was applied to patients with uncontrolled infections, other autoimmune diseases, pregnancy or lactation. Diagnoses relied on clinical symptoms, serum thyroxine and TRAb, thyroid ultrasound and orbital computed tomography. Ficoll-Paque density gradient centrifugation was used to isolate PBMCs from about 9 ml of fresh peripheral blood. Trizol reagent was used to extract total RNA, and RNA quality was then checked on an Agilent 2100 Bioanalyzer. The TCR beta CDR3 regions were amplified from RNA transcripts. A first-round RT-PCR of the TCR CDR3 used the HTBI primer set with the Qiagen OneStep RT-PCR kit. A second multiplex PCR round built the libraries, followed by size selection and purification. Paired-end sequencing of the libraries was performed with 100 bp reads on an Illumina HiSeq2000. In the paper's pipeline: Raw data were processed with SOAPnuke, discarding reads with adapters, uncalled bases, mean Phred below 15, or no exact constant-primer or identifier match. COPE v1.2.5 was used to merge high-quality paired reads, and clonotypes were defined as unique nucleotide sequences. Clonotypes were aligned to IMGT TRBV, TRBD and TRBJ reference segments using MiTCR v1.1. The analysis was restricted to V-J combinations with a frequency above 0.0001, which together covered roughly 99% of the repertoires. The TCS score was defined as F50 (clonal expansion) divided by E x V (chaos), with BLOSUM62-based TCRdist calculated between CDR3 peptides within each V-J. Welch's t-statistics and random forest reduced around 520 V-J features to 13, which were used in a naive Bayes classifier (R e1071). The Morisita-Horn index was used to measure how similar the thyroid and blood repertoires were. TCRdb ran its own pipeline on the public reads, namely fastp trimming at Q25 and MiXCR clone calling, and kept in-frame beta chains. Every entry covers one CDR3 protein and lists the most common genes and DNA from its rows. None of the V and J calls come from the authors' own analysis; TCRdb made them. The sample table shows 600,000 to 800,000 distinct CDR3 sequences, and roughly a third are seen once. The ten largest clones represent around 30% of the sample.

Source material: blood. The sequence is built from TRBV4-1 and TRBJ1-1; TRBD1 might be the D gene, on 5 matching bases. The TCR was taken from a woman between 35 and 50 years old with Graves' hyperthyroidism. The DNA sequence is given as TGCGCCAGCAGCCTGATCTACACAGGGAACACTGAAGCTTTCTTT. It translates to CASSLIYTGNTEAFF.